This is a list of T cell receptor beta chains from one sample in a study of control samples from healthy donors and cancer patients. The repertoire was sequenced with immunoSEQ multiplex PCR; TCRdb's copy has only in-frame clones and lacks some. Of thousands of clones listed, approximately 84% are singletons. Sequences were obtained from formalin-fixed, paraffin-embedded tissue. The receptors come from a female donor with lung cancer. The CDR3 runs from the conserved cysteine through the conserved F or W. A D gene is named only where the DNA matches it firmly. The size entry is marked missing in some rows and otherwise reads once, few, many or a size class.

V,D,size,J,CDR3,DNA
TRBV11-3,TRBD1,NA,TRBJ2-7,CASSLEQTGGEYEQYF,TGTGCCAGCAGCTTAGAGCAGACAGGGGGCGAGTACGAGCAGTACTTC
TRBV9,NA,NA,TRBJ1-1,CASSQSDGTEAFF,TGTGCCAGCAGTCAGAGCGATGGGACTGAAGCTTTCTTT
TRBV6-1,TRBD1,NA,TRBJ2-3,CASSEGVGTGFTDTQYF,TGTGCCAGCAGTGAAGGGGTAGGGACAGGGTTCACAGATACGCAGTATTTT
TRBV3-1/TRBV3-2,NA,NA,TRBJ1-1,CASSPPGVRNTEAFF,TGTGCCAGCAGCCCGCCCGGGGTACGGAACACTGAAGCTTTCTTT
TRBV3-1/TRBV3-2,TRBD2,NA,TRBJ2-7,CASSSSAGDYEQYF,TGTGCCAGCAGCTCGTCCGCGGGAGACTACGAGCAGTACTTC
TRBV2,NA,NA,TRBJ2-3,CASSAEKRRLDTQYF,TGTGCCAGCAGTGCGGAGAAGCGGCGCCTAGATACGCAGTATTTT
TRBV7-9,NA,NA,TRBJ2-3,CASSAGFDTDTQYF,TGTGCCAGCAGCGCCGGGTTCGACACAGATACGCAGTATTTT
TRBV19,NA,NA,TRBJ2-7,CASSFRRAEGPYEQYF,TGTGCCAGTAGTTTCAGAAGGGCCGAAGGTCCCTACGAGCAGTACTTC
TRBV2,NA,once,TRBJ2-3,CASFLGRAGAQYF,TGTGCCAGCTTCCTTGGCCGCGCAGGTGCGCAGTATTTT
TRBV5-1,NA,once,TRBJ2-7,CASSLTSIAYEQYF,TGCGCCAGCAGCTTGACCAGCATCGCCTACGAGCAGTACTTC
TRBV19,TRBD1,NA,TRBJ2-1,CASSAGQGNEQFF,TGTGCCAGTAGTGCCGGACAGGGGAATGAGCAGTTCTTC
TRBV4-1,TRBD2,few,TRBJ2-2,CASSPGLAGGELFF,TGCGCCAGCAGCCCAGGACTAGCAGGCGGGGAGCTGTTTTTT
TRBV2,TRBD1,NA,TRBJ1-1,CASSLDRGDAFF,TGTGCCAGCAGTCTGGACAGGGGAGACGCTTTCTTT
TRBV19,NA,NA,TRBJ1-3,CASSLSGNTIYF,TGTGCCAGTAGCCTCTCTGGAAACACCATATATTTT
TRBV25-1,NA,NA,TRBJ1-5,CASSESSQPQHF,TGTGCCAGCAGTGAATCCAGTCAGCCCCAGCATTTT
TRBV19,NA,NA,TRBJ2-3,CASTKSGAADTQYF,TGTGCCAGTACAAAATCTGGCGCCGCAGATACGCAGTATTTT
TRBV12-3/TRBV12-4,NA,NA,TRBJ1-2,CASSFGRQLYTF,TGTGCCAGCAGTTTTGGCAGACAGCTCTACACCTTC
TRBV2,TRBD1,NA,TRBJ1-5,CASSERDRGNQPQHF,TGTGCCAGCAGTGAAAGGGACAGGGGGAATCAGCCCCAGCATTTT
TRBV13,NA,once,TRBJ2-5,CASTRTEETQYF,TGTGCCAGCACCCGGACGGAAGAGACCCAGTACTTC
TRBV4-3,TRBD1,NA,TRBJ1-5,CASSPSWTGEQPQHF,TGCGCCAGCAGCCCAAGTTGGACAGGAGAACAGCCCCAGCATTTT
TRBV7-2,NA,NA,TRBJ1-1,CASSFGGSAEAFF,TGTGCCAGCAGCTTTGGGGGAAGCGCTGAAGCTTTCTTT
TRBV7-6,TRBD1,NA,TRBJ1-1,CASSPTGVDTEAFF,TGTGCCAGCAGTCCGACAGGGGTTGACACTGAAGCTTTCTTT
TRBV30,TRBD1,NA,TRBJ1-4,CAWIDRGQGKLFF,TGTGCTTGGATAGACAGGGGGCAAGGAAAACTGTTTTTT
TRBV6-2/TRBV6-3,NA,NA,TRBJ1-6,CASSYKGSNSPLHF,TGTGCCAGCAGTTACAAGGGATCTAATTCACCCCTCCACTTT
TRBV5-1,NA,NA,TRBJ2-3,CASSRDADTQYF,TGCGCCAGCAGCCGAGATGCAGATACGCAGTATTTT
TRBV7-6,NA,NA,TRBJ2-3,CASSLGGPDLDTQYF,TGTGCCAGCAGCTTAGGTGGTCCGGACCTAGATACGCAGTATTTT
TRBV7-2,NA,few,TRBJ2-1,CASSSGLVNEQFF,TGTGCCAGCAGCTCTGGACTGGTCAATGAGCAGTTCTTC
TRBV19,TRBD1,NA,TRBJ2-5,CASSGQGAEETQYF,TGTGCCAGTAGTGGTCAGGGGGCTGAAGAGACCCAGTACTTC
TRBV3-1/TRBV3-2,NA,NA,TRBJ2-1,CASSQDLSEQFF,TGTGCCAGCAGCCAAGATCTCAGTGAGCAGTTCTTC
TRBV11-2,NA,NA,TRBJ2-2,CASSPARDGELFF,TGTGCCAGCAGCCCTGCACGGGACGGGGAGCTGTTTTTT
TRBV27,TRBD1,NA,TRBJ1-2,CASSLTGIHGYTF,TGTGCCAGCAGTTTGACAGGGATCCATGGCTACACCTTC
TRBV7-2,NA,NA,TRBJ2-7,CASNQRGDEQYF,TGTGCCAGCAACCAGCGAGGGGATGAGCAGTACTTC
TRBV7-3,TRBD2,NA,TRBJ2-1,CASSPLGLAGGRNEQFF,TGTGCCAGCAGCCCCTTGGGGCTAGCGGGAGGGCGCAATGAGCAGTTCTTC
TRBV7-9,NA,once,TRBJ2-3,CASSFGNADTQYF,TGTGCCAGCAGCTTTGGGAATGCAGATACGCAGTATTTT
TRBV28,NA,NA,TRBJ1-5,CASSLSQGLGNLNQPQHF,TGTGCCAGCAGTTTATCCCAGGGATTAGGTAATCTCAATCAGCCCCAGCATTTT
TRBV6-6,NA,NA,TRBJ2-7,CASYSPGSYEQYF,TGTGCCAGCTACTCTCCGGGGTCCTACGAGCAGTACTTC
TRBV19,NA,NA,TRBJ2-1,CASIQSRGQKAVFDEQFF,TGTGCCAGTATTCAGTCTCGCGGACAAAAGGCTGTGTTCGATGAGCAGTTCTTC
TRBV28,TRBD1,NA,TRBJ2-1,CASSLSVRQGGNEQFF,TGTGCCAGCAGTTTATCCGTCCGACAGGGCGGGAATGAGCAGTTCTTC
TRBV7-9,NA,NA,TRBJ1-5,CASSLSGNNQPQHF,TGTGCCAGCAGCTTATCAGGGAACAATCAGCCCCAGCATTTT
TRBV7-2,TRBD2,NA,TRBJ2-3,CASSLALSGRGWTDTQYF,TGTGCCAGCAGCTTAGCGCTGAGCGGGAGAGGATGGACAGATACGCAGTATTTT
TRBV19,TRBD2,NA,TRBJ2-7,CASSIDQEVRTSGSLTYEQYF,TGTGCCAGTAGTATAGATCAGGAGGTGAGGACTAGCGGGAGTCTTACCTACGAGCAGTACTTC
TRBV4-3,TRBD2,few,TRBJ2-5,CASSQGLAGAGETQYF,TGCGCCAGCAGCCAAGGACTAGCGGGAGCTGGGGAGACCCAGTACTTC
TRBV7-2,NA,NA,TRBJ1-4,CASSLWGPGEKLFF,TGTGCCAGCAGCTTATGGGGCCCGGGTGAAAAACTGTTTTTT
TRBV20-1,NA,NA,TRBJ1-2,CSAGAGYGYTF,TGCAGTGCCGGTGCGGGATATGGCTACACCTTC
TRBV21-1,NA,once,TRBJ2-7,CASSKNIRVSSRVGLYEQYF,TGTGCCAGCAGCAAAAATATCAGGGTTTCGTCTCGGGTGGGTCTCTACGAGCAGTACTTC